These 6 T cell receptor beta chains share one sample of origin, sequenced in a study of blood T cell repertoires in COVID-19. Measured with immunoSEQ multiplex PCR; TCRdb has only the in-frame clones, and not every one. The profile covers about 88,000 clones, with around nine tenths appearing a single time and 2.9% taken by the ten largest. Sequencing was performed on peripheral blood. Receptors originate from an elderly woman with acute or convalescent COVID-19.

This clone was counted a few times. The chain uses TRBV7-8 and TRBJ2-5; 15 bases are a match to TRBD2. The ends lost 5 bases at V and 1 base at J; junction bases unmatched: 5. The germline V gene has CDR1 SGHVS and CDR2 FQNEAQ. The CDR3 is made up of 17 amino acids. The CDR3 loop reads CASSKPGLAGGQETQYF. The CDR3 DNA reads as TGTGCCAGCAGCAAACCGGGACTAGCGGGGGGCCAAGAGACCCAGTACTTC.

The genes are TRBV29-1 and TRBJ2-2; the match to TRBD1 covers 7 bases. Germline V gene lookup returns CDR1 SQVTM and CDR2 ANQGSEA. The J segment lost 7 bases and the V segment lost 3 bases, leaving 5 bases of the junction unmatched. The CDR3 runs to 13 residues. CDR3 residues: CSVDSGGHGELFF. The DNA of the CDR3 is TGCAGCGTTGATTCAGGGGGTCACGGGGAGCTGTTTTTT.

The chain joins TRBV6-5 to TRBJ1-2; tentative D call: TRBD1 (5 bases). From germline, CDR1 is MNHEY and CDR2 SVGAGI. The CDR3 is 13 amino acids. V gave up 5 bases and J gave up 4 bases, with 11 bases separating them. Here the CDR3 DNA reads TGTGCCAGCAGTCCGACAGCCTCCTATGGCTACACCTTC. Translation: CASSPTASYGYTF.

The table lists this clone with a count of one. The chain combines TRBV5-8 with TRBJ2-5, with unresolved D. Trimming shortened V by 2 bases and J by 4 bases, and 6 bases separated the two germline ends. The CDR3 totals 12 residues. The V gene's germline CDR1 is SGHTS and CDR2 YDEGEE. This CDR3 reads CASSFWAETQYF. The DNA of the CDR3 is TGTGCCAGCAGCTTCTGGGCAGAGACCCAGTACTTC.

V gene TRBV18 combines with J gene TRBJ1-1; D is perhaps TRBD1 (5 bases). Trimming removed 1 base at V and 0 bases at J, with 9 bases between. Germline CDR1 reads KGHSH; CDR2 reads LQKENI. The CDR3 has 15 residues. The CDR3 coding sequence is TGTGCCAGCTCACCACTGCCGACAGTGAACACTGAAGCTTTCTTT. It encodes CASSPLPTVNTEAFF.

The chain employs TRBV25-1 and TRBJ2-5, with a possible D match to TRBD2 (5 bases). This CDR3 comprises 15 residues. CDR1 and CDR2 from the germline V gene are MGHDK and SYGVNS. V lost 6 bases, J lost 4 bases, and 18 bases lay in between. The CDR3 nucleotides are TGTGCCAGCAGACTTTCTTATGGAGAGGGAGAGACCCAGTACTTC. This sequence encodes CASRLSYGEGETQYF.